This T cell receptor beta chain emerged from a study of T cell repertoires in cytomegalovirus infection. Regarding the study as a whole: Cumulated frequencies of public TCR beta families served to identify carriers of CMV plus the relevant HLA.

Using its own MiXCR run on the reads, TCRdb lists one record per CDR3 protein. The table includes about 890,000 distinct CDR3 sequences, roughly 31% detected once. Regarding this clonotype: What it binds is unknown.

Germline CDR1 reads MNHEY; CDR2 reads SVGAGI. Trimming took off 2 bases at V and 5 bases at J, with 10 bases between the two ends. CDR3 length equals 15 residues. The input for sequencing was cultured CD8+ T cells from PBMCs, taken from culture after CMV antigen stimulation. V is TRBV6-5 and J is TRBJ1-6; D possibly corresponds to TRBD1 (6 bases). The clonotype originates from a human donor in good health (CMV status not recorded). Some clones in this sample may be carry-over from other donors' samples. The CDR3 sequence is CASSYGQPNNSPLHF. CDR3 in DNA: TGTGCCAGCAGTTACGGACAGCCTAATAATTCACCCCTCCACTTT.